Included here is one TCR beta chain sequence, with context. The data were taken from a study of OX40 agonist ivuxolimab in advanced cancers. The table came from immunoSEQ multiplex PCR; TCRdb's copy has only in-frame clones and leaves some out. Seen here are about 87,000 clones, more than 75% observed once, and the top ten hold around 1.5%. This CDR3 is built from 14 residues. Germline lookup yields CDR1 MNHEY and CDR2 SVGAGI. The V end was cut by 5 bases, the J end by 4 bases, with 12 bases between. The receptor's source is an adult with an advanced solid tumor such as melanoma, head and neck, liver or kidney cancer. This chain joins TRBV6-5 and TRBJ1-5; D is uncertain. This specimen was CD4+ or CD8+ T cells sorted from blood, taken in a trial of the OX40 agonist ivuxolimab. CDR3 bases: TGTGCCAGCAGTCCGGCCGGGGTAAATCAGCCCCAGCATTTT. Residues: CASSPAGVNQPQHF.